This T cell receptor beta chain was profiled in a study of blood T cell repertoires in COVID-19. This CDR3 has 15 amino acids. Germline V gene lookup returns CDR1 GTSNPN and CDR2 SVGIG (reference sequence). Trimming removed 3 bases from V and 0 bases from J, with 9 bases in between. Data came from immunoSEQ multiplex PCR; TCRdb stores just in-frame clones and leaves some out. The sample has a few hundred thousand clones, roughly 87% seen once. This TCR was recovered from a young man with acute COVID-19. The source material was PBMCs or T cells enriched from blood (not recorded which). The chain recombines TRBV30 with TRBJ1-6; D remains ambiguous. CDR3 loop: CAWSHYSSYNSPLHF. DNA of the CDR3: TGTGCCTGGAGCCATTACAGCTCCTATAATTCACCCCTCCACTTT.